What follows is one T cell receptor (beta chain) and its context. Seattle researchers signed up patients amid active infection and tracked them longitudinally. This record belongs to a study of blood T cell repertoires in COVID-19. In the study overall: Italy, Spain and the United States were the sources of the convalescent and acute COVID-19 samples. The cDNA or gDNA used as material had been derived from T cells, B-cell-depleted T cells, or PBMCs.

The authors' processing: The assay estimated nucleated cells by amplifying reference gene primers. Sequencing was performed with immunoSEQ multiplex PCR; in TCRdb, only in-frame clones are kept and a portion is missing. Clone size and V and J calls were adopted from that table, with D and trimming inferred from the DNA. The table lists roughly 68,000 clones, 76% of them singletons. Trimming cost V 6 bases and J 3 bases, with 9 bases left between them. Germline CDR1 reads MDHEN; CDR2 reads SYDVKM. CDR3 size: 12 residues. The chain uses TRBV28 and TRBJ2-7; a possible D gene is TRBD2 (6 bases). The sequenced sample was peripheral blood. The TCR comes from a man between 60 and 70 years old with COVID-19, enrolled during active disease. The CDR3 here is CASSASVYEQYF. The CDR3 bases are TGTGCCAGCAGCGCTAGCGTCTACGAGCAGTACTTC.